Below, 32 T cell receptor beta chains from the same sample are listed, as sequenced in a study of beta chain features in type 1 diabetes (dated by TCRdb to the late 2010s). Their cognate antigens are unknown. What the research found in general, with its limitations: In all four CD4+ subsets, TCRB CDR3 length was moderately but significantly shorter in type 1 diabetes patients.

Library method: the immunoSEQ multiplex PCR assay. All of the isolated RNA was reverse transcribed with the High Capacity cDNA Reverse Transcription Kit, so expressed TCRB transcripts were sequenced. TCRdb stores this immuneACCESS table with in-frame sequences only. Part of the clones is absent; in the studies checked, under half of the shortfall reflects unresolved V genes, and no reason is known for the rest. The sample table lists a few hundred thousand clones, 15% to 20% of them with a count of one. Of the sample, about 0.092% is held by the ten largest clones. Sequencing was carried out using naive CD4+ T cells from blood. What the cell subset or site label conveys for this sample: true naive CD4+ T cells. The receptors were gathered from a man aged 25-45 years with type 1 diabetes.

This chain links TRBV6-5 with TRBJ2-5; unclear D gene. Germline V gene sequence: CDR1 MNHEY, CDR2 SVGAGI. V gave up 7 bases and J gave up 5 bases, with 8 bases separating them. This CDR3 comprises 11 residues. CDR3 nucleotide sequence: TGTGCCAGCACCCATGGCGAGACCCAGTACTTC. Translating it yields CASTHGETQYF.

The chain recombines TRBV7-9 with TRBJ2-7, with D uncertain. Germline CDR1 and CDR2: SEHNR and FQNEAQ (reference sequence). Trimming stripped 5 bases from V and 3 bases from J, with 5 bases between. The CDR3 sequence is 11 residues long. The CDR3 protein is CASSRNYEQYF. The DNA of the CDR3 is TGTGCCAGCAGCCGGAACTACGAGCAGTACTTC.

This clone was picked up a small number of times. The genes are TRBV29-1 and TRBJ2-6, with D possibly TRBD1 on 5 matching bases. The V gene's germline CDR1 is SQVTM and CDR2 ANQGSEA. V dropped 7 bases and J dropped 0 bases, with 10 bases sitting between them. The CDR3 loop spans 14 amino acids. Written as DNA, the CDR3 is TGCAGCGCAGGGCTGAGCTCTGGGGCCAACGTCCTGACTTTC. Its translation is CSAGLSSGANVLTF.

The chain combines TRBV11-2 with TRBJ2-1, with D maybe TRBD1 (6 bases). The CDR3 spans 15 residues. V was shortened by 7 bases and J by 0 bases, with 13 bases between the two germline ends. Germline lookup yields CDR1 SGHAT and CDR2 FQNNGV. The CDR3: CASTRGTFSYNEQFF. For the CDR3, the DNA is TGTGCCAGCACCCGAGGGACATTCTCCTACAATGAGCAGTTCTTC.

This clone was observed a few times. V usage is TRBV5-1 and J usage is TRBJ2-1; 11 bases are a match to TRBD2. Trimming cost V 4 bases and J 8 bases; bases outside gene matches: 5. CDR3 length: 14 amino acids. Per germline, CDR1 SGHRS and CDR2 YFSETQ. CDR3 sequence: CASSTSGRSDEQFF. For the CDR3, the DNA is TGCGCCAGCAGCACTAGCGGGAGAAGCGATGAGCAGTTCTTC.

This clone was counted a single time. This chain joins TRBV7-2 and TRBJ1-5; 9 bases are a match to TRBD1. Germline CDR1 and CDR2: SGHTA and FQGNSA. Germline trimming cut 4 bases from V and 6 bases from J; bases unmatched to any gene: 7. The CDR3 runs to 15 residues. The DNA for the CDR3 is TGTGCCAGCAGCTGGGGACAGGGAAGGACTCAGCCCCAGCATTTT. As protein: CASSWGQGRTQPQHF.

The V gene is TRBV29-1, the J gene TRBJ1-2; TRBD1 matches at 7 bases. CDR1 and CDR2 (germline): SQVTM, ANQGSEA. CDR3 length: 13 residues. Trimming cost V 5 bases and J 4 bases; bases outside gene matches: 7. The CDR3: CSVTGVLSYGYTF. The CDR3 DNA follows: TGCAGCGTTACAGGGGTTTTGAGCTATGGCTACACCTTC.

The J gene is TRBJ1-5, the V gene TRBV5-1; possible D gene TRBD1, 6 bases. The germline V gene encodes CDR1 SGHRS and CDR2 YFSETQ. This CDR3 spans 14 amino acids. V was pared by 4 bases and J by 4 bases, with 12 bases between. The CDR3 spells CASSTGTPNQPQHF. Written as DNA, the CDR3 is TGCGCCAGCAGCACAGGGACACCAAATCAGCCCCAGCATTTT.

The rearrangement links TRBV6-5 to TRBJ1-4; tentative D call: TRBD1 (5 bases). V gave up 6 bases and J gave up 4 bases, with 15 bases separating them. The germline V gene encodes CDR1 MNHEY and CDR2 SVGAGI. CDR3 size: 15 residues. CDR3 in DNA: TGTGCCAGCAGCCGAACCACAGGCCGTAATGAAAAACTGTTTTTT. Amino acids: CASSRTTGRNEKLFF.

The J gene is TRBJ2-7, the V gene TRBV7-6; 10 bases map to TRBD2. J gave up 5 bases and V 5 bases, and 3 bases lay outside the gene matches. Looked up from germline, CDR1 is SGHVS and CDR2 is FNYEAQ. The CDR3 consists of 13 residues. Written as DNA, the CDR3 is TGTGCCAGCAGCCCGGGACTAGCGAACGAGCAGTACTTC. Its protein is CASSPGLANEQYF.

The rearrangement joins TRBV5-1 to TRBJ2-7; 8 nucleotides agree with TRBD1. CDR1 and CDR2 (germline): SGHRS, YFSETQ. J gave up 4 bases and V 3 bases, and 9 bases lay outside the gene matches. The CDR3 extends over 15 amino acids. The CDR3 nucleotides are TGCGCCAGCAGCTCAGGGGGCGAAATTCAATACGAGCAGTACTTC. Amino acid sequence: CASSSGGEIQYEQYF.

V gene TRBV7-9 combines with J gene TRBJ2-7; 14 nucleotides align to TRBD2. Germline V lookup: CDR1 SEHNR, CDR2 FQNEAQ (reference sequence). With V trimmed by 5 bases and J by 2 bases, 5 bases remained unmatched. The CDR3 totals 16 residues. CDR3 sequence: CASSHRLAGGTYEQYF. The CDR3 region has the DNA TGTGCCAGCAGCCATCGACTAGCGGGAGGGACCTACGAGCAGTACTTC.

This rearrangement joins TRBV30 to TRBJ2-1; tentatively, D is TRBD2 (6 bases). CDR3 length: 13 amino acids. The V end was cut by 0 bases, the J end by 12 bases, with 15 bases between. The germline CDR1 and CDR2 sequences are GTSNPN and SVGIG (reference sequence). In nucleotides, the CDR3 is TGTGCCTGGAGTGTAGGAGCGGGCCAGGGGCAGTTCTTC. It encodes CAWSVGAGQGQFF.

This clone was found a few times. This chain joins TRBV5-1 and TRBJ1-1, with D unresolved. The V and J ends lost 3 bases and 2 bases respectively, with 11 bases between them. The germline V gene has CDR1 SGHRS and CDR2 YFSETQ. The CDR3 sequence is 14 residues long. The CDR3 DNA reads TGCGCCAGCAGCTCTGGGATACCCAACACTGAAGCTTTCTTT. It is translated as CASSSGIPNTEAFF.

The chain uses TRBV18 and TRBJ2-7; D call uncertain. V lost 4 bases to trimming and J lost 0 bases, with 7 bases between them. CDR1 is KGHSH, CDR2 LQKENI, per germline. CDR3 length: 13 amino acids. For the CDR3, the DNA is TGTGCCAGCTCACAAGGATTCTCCTACGAGCAGTACTTC. As protein: CASSQGFSYEQYF.

This clone has more than one count but fewer than ten. This chain links TRBV5-1 with TRBJ2-5, with unresolved D. The CDR3 runs to 14 residues. The V end lost 4 bases, the J end lost 4 bases, and 14 bases lay between the germline ends. From germline, CDR1 is SGHRS and CDR2 YFSETQ. In nucleotides, the CDR3 is TGCGCCAGCAGCCACACTGGTGGTATAGAGACCCAGTACTTC. Amino acid sequence: CASSHTGGIETQYF. Combining the CDR3 with reference TRBV5-1 and TRBJ2-5 gives the whole variable domain KAGVTQTPRYLIKTRGQQVTLSCSPISGHRSVSWYQQTPGQGLQFLFEYFSETQRNKGNFPGRFSGRQFSNSRSEMNVSTLELGDSALYLCASSHTGGIETQYFGPGTRLLVL.

The V and J genes are TRBV29-1 and TRBJ1-2, with 7 bases fitting TRBD1. The CDR3 extends over 13 amino acids. The germline V gene has CDR1 SQVTM and CDR2 ANQGSEA. V dropped 6 bases and J dropped 1; count of bases not matched to a gene: 5. This chain's CDR3 is CSVGQRLNYGYTF. DNA for the CDR3: TGCAGCGTGGGACAGAGACTTAACTATGGCTACACCTTC.

This rearrangement joins TRBV29-1 to TRBJ2-7; 7 bases agree with TRBD1. J lost 5 bases, V lost 4 bases, and 5 bases had no gene match. There are 12 residues in the CDR3. Germline values: CDR1 SQVTM, CDR2 ANQGSEA. The DNA of the CDR3 is TGCAGCGTTGCGACAGGGCGGAACGAGCAGTACTTC. Translated: CSVATGRNEQYF.

The rearrangement joins TRBV7-2 to TRBJ1-1, with D perhaps TRBD1 (5 bases). CDR1 and CDR2 (germline): SGHTA, FQGNSA. V was cut by 0 bases and J by 7 bases, with 15 bases left in between. CDR3 length equals 15 residues. The DNA for the CDR3 is TGTGCCAGCAGCTTAGCCGCCGCAGGGTACGTTGAAGCTTTCTTT. Protein sequence: CASSLAAAGYVEAFF.

V is TRBV4-3 and J is TRBJ1-5; D remains unclear. The CDR3 has 15 residues. V was trimmed by 0 bases and J by 5 bases, leaving 11 bases between them. CDR1 is LGHNA and CDR2 is YSLEER in the germline V gene. Here the CDR3 DNA reads TGCGCCAGCAGCCAAGATCGAGGGATCGATCAGCCCCAGCATTTT. Its protein is CASSQDRGIDQPQHF.

This clone showed up just a few times. The V call is TRBV29-1, the J call TRBJ1-5; TRBD1 aligns across 7 bases. CDR3 length equals 15 residues. V trimming: 0 bases; J trimming: 0 bases; junction bases outside the gene matches: 2. The germline V gene encodes CDR1 SQVTM and CDR2 ANQGSEA. CDR3 loop: CSVEDGQVSNQPQHF. In DNA form, the CDR3 reads TGCAGCGTTGAAGATGGACAGGTTAGCAATCAGCCCCAGCATTTT.

This clone has a single count. The chain is built from TRBV5-8 and TRBJ2-5, with 7 bases lining up with TRBD2. The end of the DNA fits TRBJ2-7 better, so the J call may be wrong. This CDR3 region has 15 residues. The V gene's germline CDR1 is SGHTS and CDR2 YDEGEE. CDR3 nucleotide sequence: TGTGCCAGCAGTTTATCGCGGGAGTCCTCCTACGAGCAGTACTTC. The encoded protein is CASSLSRESSYEQYF.

In DNA form, the CDR3 reads TGCGCCAGCAGCCAAGAGGGACCGGATGGGCGAAATGAGCAGTTCTTC. Its translation: CASSQEGPDGRNEQFF. The chain couples TRBV4-3 to TRBJ2-1; the D call may be TRBD1 or TRBD2 (5 bases each). The CDR3 covers 16 residues. Trimming removed 0 bases at V and 7 bases at J, with 16 bases between. Germline loops: CDR1 LGHNA, CDR2 YSLEER.

For this clone: At the DNA level, this CDR3 is encoded by other sequences in the same sample as well. V is TRBV7-9 and J is TRBJ2-1; 11 positions agree with TRBD2. Germline V gives CDR1 SEHNR, CDR2 FQNEAQ (reference sequence). V lost 5 bases, J lost 3 bases, and 3 bases stayed unmatched. The CDR3 loop spans 15 amino acids. CDR3 in amino acids: CASSLGLAGYNEQFF. The CDR3 DNA reads as TGTGCCAGCAGCCTCGGACTAGCGGGCTACAATGAGCAGTTCTTC.

J is TRBJ2-3 and V is TRBV7-9, with D possibly matching TRBD2 (8 bases). Trimming stripped 4 bases from V and 6 bases from J, with 23 bases between. The CDR3 runs to 17 residues. In germline, CDR1 is SEHNR, CDR2 FQNEAQ (reference sequence). The DNA of the CDR3 is TGTGCCAGCAGCTCCGTAGGGGGCGGGAGGCTCCCGGATACGCAGTATTTT. Amino acid sequence: CASSSVGGGRLPDTQYF.

The chain is built from TRBV7-9 and TRBJ2-6; no clear D. The CDR3 consists of 14 residues. V dropped 8 bases and J dropped 0 bases, with 8 bases sitting between them. Germline CDR1 reads SEHNR; CDR2 reads FQNEAQ (reference sequence). The DNA for the CDR3 is TGTGCCAGCCTGGTGAGCTCTGGGGCCAACGTCCTGACTTTC. Amino acid sequence: CASLVSSGANVLTF.

This clone was seen more than once but under ten times. The chain has TRBV29-1 and TRBJ2-3; tentative D call: TRBD2 (6 bases). The CDR3 loop spans 15 amino acids. Germline CDR1 and CDR2: SQVTM and ANQGSEA. Trimming took 1 base from V and 3 from J, leaving 14 bases between them. CDR3 DNA sequence: TGCAGCGTTGAAGGGACCGGGAGAAGTACAGATACGCAGTATTTT. It codes for CSVEGTGRSTDTQYF.

In DNA, the CDR3 is TGTGCCTGGAGTGTCATGAGACAGGGGCAGGATGACACCGGGGAGCTGTTTTTT. Translated, it gives CAWSVMRQGQDDTGELFF. The V gene is TRBV30, the J gene TRBJ2-2; 8 bases agree with TRBD1. This CDR3 is built from 18 residues. CDR1 and CDR2 from the germline V gene are GTSNPN and SVGIG (reference sequence). The V gene end was trimmed by 0 bases and the J gene end by 3 bases; junction bases not matched to a gene: 12.

The chain carries TRBV30 and TRBJ2-6; D uncertain. The CDR3 runs 12 residues. Germline-derived CDR1 and CDR2 are GTSNPN and SVGIG (reference sequence). Trimming removed 6 bases at V and 4 bases at J, with 7 bases between. The CDR3 sequence: CACNVGANVLTF. CDR3 DNA: TGTGCCTGTAATGTAGGGGCCAACGTCCTGACTTTC.

This clone was seen a handful of times. This chain links TRBV29-1 with TRBJ1-2; D unresolved. V was trimmed by 3 bases and J by 4 bases, leaving 3 bases between them. This CDR3 spans 10 amino acids. CDR1 SQVTM and CDR2 ANQGSEA come from the germline V gene. This chain's CDR3 is CSVDSYGYTF. The CDR3 DNA sequence: TGCAGCGTTGACAGCTATGGCTACACCTTC.

This clone showed up just a few times. The genes are TRBV18 and TRBJ2-7; unclear D gene. The CDR3 is 13 amino acids. From germline, CDR1 is KGHSH and CDR2 LQKENI. V gave up 5 bases and J gave up 7 bases, with 15 bases separating them. In DNA, the CDR3 is TGTGCCAGCTCAGTGAACTCAGTCGGGGAGCAGTACTTC. As protein: CASSVNSVGEQYF.

There are a few counts of this clone. The rearrangement links TRBV5-4 to TRBJ2-7, with D possibly matching TRBD2 (7 bases). V was trimmed by 4 bases and J by 2 bases, leaving 19 bases between them. The germline V gene has CDR1 SGHNT and CDR2 YYREEE (reference sequence). This CDR3 is 16 amino acids long. The CDR3 bases are TGTGCCAGCAGCCCGGGGGGCGGTAGCGGCGCCTACGAGCAGTACTTC. Amino acids: CASSPGGGSGAYEQYF.